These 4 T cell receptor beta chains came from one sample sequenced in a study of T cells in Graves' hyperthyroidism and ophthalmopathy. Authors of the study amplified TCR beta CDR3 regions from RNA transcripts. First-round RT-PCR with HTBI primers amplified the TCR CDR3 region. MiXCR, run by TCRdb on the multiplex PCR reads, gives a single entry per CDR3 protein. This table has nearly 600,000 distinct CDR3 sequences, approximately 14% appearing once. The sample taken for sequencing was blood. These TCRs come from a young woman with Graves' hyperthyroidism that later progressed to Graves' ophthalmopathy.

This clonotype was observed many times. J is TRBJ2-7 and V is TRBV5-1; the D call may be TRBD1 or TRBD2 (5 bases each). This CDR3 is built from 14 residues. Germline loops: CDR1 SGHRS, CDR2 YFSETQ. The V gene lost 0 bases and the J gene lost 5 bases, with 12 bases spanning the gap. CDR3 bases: TGCGCCAGCAGCTTGGATGGGGGTGGGGACGAGCAGTACTTC. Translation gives CASSLDGGGDEQYF. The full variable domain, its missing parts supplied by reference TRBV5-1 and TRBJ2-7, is KAGVTQTPRYLIKTRGQQVTLSCSPISGHRSVSWYQQTPGQGLQFLFEYFSETQRNKGNFPGRFSGRQFSNSRSEMNVSTLELGDSALYLCASSLDGGGDEQYFGPGTRLTVT.

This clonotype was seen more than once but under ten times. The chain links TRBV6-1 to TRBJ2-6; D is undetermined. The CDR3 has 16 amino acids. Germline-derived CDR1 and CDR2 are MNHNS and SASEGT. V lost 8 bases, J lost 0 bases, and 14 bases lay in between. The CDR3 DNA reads TGTGCCAGCTACGGTAAATCTAGCTCTGGGGCCAACGTCCTGACTTTC. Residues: CASYGKSSSGANVLTF.

Here the CDR3 DNA reads TGTGCCAGCAACATAACCCCGGTGGGGGTGAACACTGAAGCTTTCTTT. Translation: CASNITPVGVNTEAFF. J is TRBJ1-1 and V is TRBV6-2 or TRBV6-3; TRBD1 might be the D (5 bases). The CDR3 is 16 residues long. Looked up from germline, CDR1 is MNHEY and CDR2 is SVGEGT. V gave up 7 bases and J gave up 0 bases, with 18 bases separating them.

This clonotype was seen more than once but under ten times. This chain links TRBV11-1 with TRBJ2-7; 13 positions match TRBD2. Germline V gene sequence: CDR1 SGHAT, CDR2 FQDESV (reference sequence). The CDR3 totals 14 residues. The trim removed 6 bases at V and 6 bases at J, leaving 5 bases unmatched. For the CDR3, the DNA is TGTGCCAGCAGGAGGACTAGCGGGAGTTCCGAGCAGTACTTC. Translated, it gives CASRRTSGSSEQYF.